The rows below give T cell receptor beta chains drawn from one sample of a study of Graves' ophthalmopathy and Graves' hyperthyroidism. TCRdb processed the multiplex PCR reads anew with MiXCR; each CDR3 protein has one entry. The repertoire consists of hundreds of thousands of distinct CDR3 sequences, with approximately 22% occurring once and the leading ten covering more than 5.5%. Sample: peripheral blood. These receptors were taken from a woman in her late teens or twenties with stable Graves' hyperthyroidism. Some clones in this sample may be carry-over from other donors' samples. CDR3s include the opening cysteine and the closing phenylalanine or tryptophan. A D gene is named only where the DNA matches it firmly. Size is omitted from some rows. Given values are once, few, many or a class for expanded clones.

length,J,size,V,D,DNA,CDR3
15,TRBJ2-2,many,TRBV10-3,NA,TGTGCCACCTCCGGGACATCCTCGAACACCGGGGAGCTGTTTTTT,CATSGTSSNTGELFF
14,TRBJ1-1,many,TRBV6-1,NA,TGTGCCAGCAGTCCCTCTTGGCCAGACAGTCGTGCTTTCTTT,CASSPSWPDSRAFF
14,TRBJ1-6,many,TRBV6-1,NA,TGTGCCAGCACCGAGGGGGGCTATAATTCACCCCTCCACTTT,CASTEGGYNSPLHF
15,TRBJ1-6,many,TRBV28,NA,TGTGCCAGTCTCTGGGCAGGCGAGAATAATTCACCCCTCCACTTT,CASLWAGENNSPLHF
13,TRBJ1-5,NA,TRBV29-1,NA,TGCAGCGCCGGAAATGGGTTCAATCAGCCCCAGCATTTT,CSAGNGFNQPQHF
14,TRBJ2-7,many,TRBV9,NA,TGTGCCAGCAGCGTAGGTGGGGGGGCCAGGGAGCAGTACTTC,CASSVGGGAREQYF
12,TRBJ1-2,once,TRBV2,NA,TGTGCCAGCAGTCTCCAGGGACCTGGCTACACCTTC,CASSLQGPGYTF
14,TRBJ2-2,many,TRBV5-1,NA,TGCGCCACCGCTGAGGGGGCGAACACCGGGGAGCTGTTTTTT,CATAEGANTGELFF
13,TRBJ1-1,NA,TRBV30,TRBD1,TGTGCCTGGACCCGACAGGGGAGCACTGAAGCTGTCTTT,CAWTRQGSTEAVF
14,TRBJ2-7,many,TRBV15,NA,TGTGCCACCAGCAGGAGACCAGGGGCCTACGAGCAGTACTTC,CATSRRPGAYEQYF
14,TRBJ1-5,NA,TRBV6-5,NA,TGTGCCAGCAGTTACGGGGCGGAAAATCAGCCCCAGCATTTT,CASSYGAENQPQHF